This is a list of T cell receptor beta chains from one sample in a study of T cell responses to AZD1222 COVID-19 vaccine. Repertoires were generated with immunoSEQ multiplex PCR, while TCRdb's copy carries only in-frame clones and drops some. Among about 170,000 clones listed, around nine tenths were seen once. Material: peripheral blood, obtained 28 days after the second AZD1222 dose. These receptors all stem from an adult who received the AZD1222 COVID-19 vaccine. Each CDR3 is given with its conserved first and last residue. D genes are given only for firm matches. The size field is filled for only some rows; it gives once, few, many or a size class.

V gene: TRBV10-1; clone size: .; J gene: TRBJ2-2; D gene: .; CDR3 DNA: TGCGCCAGCAGTGAGATGCTAGGGATCACCGGGGAGCTGTTTTTT; CDR3 protein: CASSEMLGITGELFF
V gene: TRBV5-1; clone size: .; J gene: TRBJ2-3; D gene: TRBD2; CDR3 DNA: TGCGCCAGCAGCTCGACTAGCGCGGGGGCAGATACGCAGTATTTT; CDR3 protein: CASSSTSAGADTQYF
V gene: TRBV12-3/TRBV12-4; clone size: .; J gene: TRBJ1-2; D gene: .; CDR3 DNA: TGTGCCACCACGTCGGGGGCCTATGGCTACACCTTC; CDR3 protein: CATTSGAYGYTF
V gene: TRBV5-1; clone size: .; J gene: TRBJ2-3; D gene: .; CDR3 DNA: TGCGCCAGCAGCTTGGCCGGGTCCGGAGATACGCAGTATTTT; CDR3 protein: CASSLAGSGDTQYF
V gene: TRBV5-6; clone size: .; J gene: TRBJ2-3; D gene: TRBD2; CDR3 DNA: TGTGCCAGCACCATGACTAGCGCGGTCCCAGATACGCAGTATTTT; CDR3 protein: CASTMTSAVPDTQYF
V gene: TRBV18; clone size: once; J gene: TRBJ1-5; D gene: TRBD1; CDR3 DNA: TGTGCCAGCTCACCACCGAACAGGGGATCTTATCAGCCCCAGCATTTT; CDR3 protein: CASSPPNRGSYQPQHF
V gene: TRBV3-1/TRBV3-2; clone size: .; J gene: TRBJ1-3; D gene: .; CDR3 DNA: TGTGCCAGCAGCCAAGCCCCCTCTGGAAACACCATATATTTT; CDR3 protein: CASSQAPSGNTIYF
V gene: TRBV6-5; clone size: .; J gene: TRBJ2-7; D gene: TRBD2; CDR3 DNA: TGTGCCAGCAGTTACCTGGGGGGAGGGGCGTCCTACGAGCAGTACTTC; CDR3 protein: CASSYLGGGASYEQYF
V gene: TRBV16; clone size: .; J gene: TRBJ2-7; D gene: TRBD1; CDR3 DNA: TGTGCCAGCAGCCAGAGGGACAGCTCTTACGAGCAGTACTTC; CDR3 protein: CASSQRDSSYEQYF
V gene: TRBV15; clone size: .; J gene: TRBJ2-3; D gene: .; CDR3 DNA: TGTGCCACCAGACGGACGTCCGGGGATACGCAGTATTTT; CDR3 protein: CATRRTSGDTQYF
V gene: TRBV19; clone size: .; J gene: TRBJ1-3; D gene: TRBD1; CDR3 DNA: TGTGCCAGTAGTCTAAGGACAGGGGGCACCTCCGGAAACACCATATATTTT; CDR3 protein: CASSLRTGGTSGNTIYF
V gene: TRBV6-5; clone size: .; J gene: TRBJ2-7; D gene: .; CDR3 DNA: TGTGCCAGCAGCCCCACCGCGCGCTACGAGCAGTACTTC; CDR3 protein: CASSPTARYEQYF
V gene: TRBV5-1; clone size: .; J gene: TRBJ2-7; D gene: .; CDR3 DNA: TGCGCCAGCACTCCCCAGGGATTCCACGAGCAGTACTTC; CDR3 protein: CASTPQGFHEQYF
V gene: TRBV27; clone size: .; J gene: TRBJ2-1; D gene: TRBD2; CDR3 DNA: TGTGCCAGCAGCGCTAGACTAGCGGGCAATGAGCAGTTCTTC; CDR3 protein: CASSARLAGNEQFF
V gene: TRBV5-6; clone size: .; J gene: TRBJ1-1; D gene: TRBD1; CDR3 DNA: TGTGCCAGCAGCCTGGGACAGGGGTGGATGAACACTGAAGCTTTCTTT; CDR3 protein: CASSLGQGWMNTEAFF
V gene: TRBV5-1; clone size: .; J gene: TRBJ1-5; D gene: TRBD1; CDR3 DNA: TGCGCCATTGCGAGGACAGGGGGACCGATGGAACAGCCCCAGCATTTT; CDR3 protein: CAIARTGGPMEQPQHF
V gene: TRBV21-1; clone size: .; J gene: TRBJ1-2; D gene: .; CDR3 DNA: TGTGCCAGCAGCACGCTGGACAGGGGGAGAGGCTACACCTTC; CDR3 protein: CASSTLDRGRGYTF
V gene: TRBV5-1; clone size: .; J gene: TRBJ1-4; D gene: .; CDR3 DNA: TGCGCCAGCAGCTTAACTTCCGCAGATAATGAAAAACTGTTTTTT; CDR3 protein: CASSLTSADNEKLFF
V gene: TRBV25-1; clone size: .; J gene: TRBJ1-2; D gene: .; CDR3 DNA: TGTGCCAGCAGTCGTGGCCCATGGGCTAACTATGGCTACACCTTC; CDR3 protein: CASSRGPWANYGYTF
V gene: TRBV2; clone size: once; J gene: TRBJ1-1; D gene: .; CDR3 DNA: TGTGCCAGCAGTGACATAGGGACCCGTGAAGCTTTCTTT; CDR3 protein: CASSDIGTREAFF